This TCR beta chain was profiled in a study of response to subunit inactivated influenza vaccine. TCRdb re-analysed the RT-PCR reads in MiXCR, keeping a single row per CDR3 protein. The table has approximately 500,000 distinct CDR3 sequences, 10% to 15% seen once. Whole-study findings and limits: T cells newly recruited by each seasonal influenza vaccination are few, the authors suggested.

This clonotype was detected only a few times. What it binds is not known. Germline V gene sequence: CDR1 SGHVS, CDR2 FQNEAQ. Trimming took 6 bases from V and 2 from J; bases not matched to a gene: 8. This CDR3 spans 15 amino acids. This specimen was PBMCs from blood, taken about 40 days after vaccination. This TCR derives from a man aged 50 or older who received an inactivated influenza vaccine. The chain carries TRBV7-8 and TRBJ2-3; 7 positions agree with TRBD2. The CDR3 sequence: CASSRSGTYTDTQYF. For the CDR3, the DNA is TGTGCCAGCAGTCGCAGCGGGACTTACACAGATACGCAGTATTTT.